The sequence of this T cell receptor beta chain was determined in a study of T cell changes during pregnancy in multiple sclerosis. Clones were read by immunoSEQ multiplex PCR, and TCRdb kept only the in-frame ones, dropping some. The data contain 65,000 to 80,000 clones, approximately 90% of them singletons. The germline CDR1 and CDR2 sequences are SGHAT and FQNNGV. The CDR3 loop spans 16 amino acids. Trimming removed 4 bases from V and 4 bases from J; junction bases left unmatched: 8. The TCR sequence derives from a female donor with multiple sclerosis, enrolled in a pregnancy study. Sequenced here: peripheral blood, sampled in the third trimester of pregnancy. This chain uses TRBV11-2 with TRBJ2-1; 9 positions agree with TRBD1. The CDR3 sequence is CASSSLTGGMYNEQFF. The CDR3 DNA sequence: TGTGCCAGCAGCTCTTTGACAGGGGGAATGTACAATGAGCAGTTCTTC.